The rows below give T cell receptor beta chains drawn from one sample of a study of response to subunit inactivated influenza vaccine. MiXCR, run by TCRdb on the RT-PCR reads, gives a single entry per CDR3 protein. The sample lists more than 450,000 distinct CDR3 sequences; 7.6% were seen once. The specimen comprised PBMCs from blood, sampled less than 30 months after vaccination. The receptors originated from a man aged 50-75 years who received an inactivated influenza vaccine. The CDR3 runs from the conserved cysteine through the conserved F or W. D genes are given only for firm matches. Size is stated for part of the rows, as once, few or many counts, or as a class when the clone is expanded.

- TRBJ2-5 TRBD2 TRBV7-2 TGTGCCAGCAGGAGGACTAGCGGGGTTACAGAGACCCAGTACTTC CASRRTSGVTETQYF
many TRBJ1-1 TRBD1 TRBV6-5 TGTGCCAGCAGTTACACCGGGACAGGGGAGACTGAAGCTTTCTTT CASSYTGTGETEAFF
- TRBJ1-5 TRBD1 TRBV6-2/TRBV6-3 TGTGCCAGCAGTTATTTGGGACAGGGATCGACCAATCAGCCCCAGCATTTT CASSYLGQGSTNQPQHF
many TRBJ2-1 - TRBV11-2 TGTGCCAGCAGCTTAGATCCTTCAGGTAATGAGCAGTTCTTC CASSLDPSGNEQFF
- TRBJ2-5 TRBD1 TRBV4-3 TGCGCCAGCAGCCACGGAACTGACAGGGTCGGAGAGACCCAGTACTTC CASSHGTDRVGETQYF
many TRBJ2-7 - TRBV5-6 TGTGCCAGCAGCCGGGAGCATATCTACGAGCAGTACTTC CASSREHIYEQYF
- TRBJ2-2 - TRBV5-1 TGCGCCAGCAGCTTCGCCCGATCACAGAAGACCGGGGAGCTGTTTTTT CASSFARSQKTGELFF
few TRBJ1-4 - TRBV12-3/TRBV12-4 TGTGCCAGCAGACGCGACGGTGGTGTGGATGAAAAACTGTTTTTT CASRRDGGVDEKLFF
- TRBJ2-7 - TRBV7-8 TGTGCCAGCAGCTTAGCGCTGGGGAACTACGAGCAGTACTTC CASSLALGNYEQYF
few TRBJ2-3 TRBD2 TRBV7-2 TGTGCCAGCAGCCCCCGGGGAGCGGGGTCAGATACGCAGTATTTT CASSPRGAGSDTQYF
- TRBJ2-3 TRBD1 TRBV20-1 TGCAGTGCCATCCGGGACAGCAACACAGATACGCAGTATTTT CSAIRDSNTDTQYF
- TRBJ1-1 - TRBV2 TGTGCCAGCAGCGAACATGGCGGGGACACTGAAGCTTTCTTT CASSEHGGDTEAFF
- TRBJ1-3 - TRBV27 TGTGCCAGCAAGAAGGGGAGCTCTGGAAACACCATATATTTT CASKKGSSGNTIYF
- TRBJ2-2 - TRBV20-1 TGCAGTGCTAGAAAGGGGGGGTCCGCCGGGGAGCTGTTTTTT CSARKGGSAGELFF
many TRBJ2-3 - TRBV20-1 TGCAGTGCTAGAGAGGCGGGCACAGATACGCAGTATTTT CSAREAGTDTQYF
many TRBJ2-3 - TRBV5-1 TGCGCCAGCAGCTTGAGCCCTGGCACAGATACGCAGTATTTT CASSLSPGTDTQYF
- TRBJ2-5 TRBD1 TRBV20-1 TGCAGTGCTGGGACCGGGACAGGGTTAGAGACCCAGTACTTC CSAGTGTGLETQYF
- TRBJ1-2 - TRBV4-3 TGCGCCAGCAGCCAAACGGCCGGGACAAACTATGGCTACACCTTC CASSQTAGTNYGYTF
- TRBJ2-1 - TRBV7-9 TGTGCCAGCAGTCCACCCTCGACACAATACAATGAGCAGTTCTTC CASSPPSTQYNEQFF
- TRBJ2-2 TRBD1 TRBV5-1 TGCGCCAGCAGCTGGACAGGGGACGGGAACACCGGGGAGCTGTTTTTT CASSWTGDGNTGELFF
- TRBJ2-1 TRBD2 TRBV20-1 TGCAGTGCGGGACTAGCGGGGAGGTCGAATGAGCAGTTCTTC CSAGLAGRSNEQFF
few TRBJ1-5 - TRBV20-1 TGCAGTGCAAAGACAGGTGGGATCGGGCCCCAGCATTTT CSAKTGGIGPQHF
few TRBJ2-1 - TRBV6-1 TGTGCCAGCAGACGCGGGACAGTCGCCTACAATGAGCAGTTCTTC CASRRGTVAYNEQFF
- TRBJ2-1 - TRBV7-2 TGTGCCAGCAGCTTAGAACGGCTAGTCTACAGTGAGCAGTTCTTC CASSLERLVYSEQFF
- TRBJ1-1 - TRBV12-3/TRBV12-4 TGTGCCAGCAGTTTACTGAGAGGCGGGGGGAGGAACACTGAAGCTTTCTTT CASSLLRGGGRNTEAFF
- TRBJ2-1 TRBD2 TRBV24-1 TGTGCCACCAGCGAGCTTAGCGGGAGCTCCTACAATGAGCAGTTCTTC CATSELSGSSYNEQFF